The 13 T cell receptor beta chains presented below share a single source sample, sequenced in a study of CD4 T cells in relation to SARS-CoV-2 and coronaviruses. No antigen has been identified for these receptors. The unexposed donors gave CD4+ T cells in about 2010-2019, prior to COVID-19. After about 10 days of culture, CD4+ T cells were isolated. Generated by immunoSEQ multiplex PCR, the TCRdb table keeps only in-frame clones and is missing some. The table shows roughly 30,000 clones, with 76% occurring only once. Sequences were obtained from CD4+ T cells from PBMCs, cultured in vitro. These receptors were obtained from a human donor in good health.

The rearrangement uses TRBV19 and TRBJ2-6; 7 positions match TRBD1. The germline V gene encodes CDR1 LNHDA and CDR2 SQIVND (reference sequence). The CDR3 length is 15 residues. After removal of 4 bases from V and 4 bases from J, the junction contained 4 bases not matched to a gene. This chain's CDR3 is CASSTQGMGANVLTF. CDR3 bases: TGTGCCAGTAGTACACAGGGGATGGGGGCCAACGTCCTGACTTTC.

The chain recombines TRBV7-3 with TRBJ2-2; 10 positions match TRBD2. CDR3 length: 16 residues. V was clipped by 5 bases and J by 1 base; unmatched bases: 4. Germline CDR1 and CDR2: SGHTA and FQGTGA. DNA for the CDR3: TGTGCCAGCAGCCTCACTAGCGGGGTGAACACCGGGGAGCTGTTTTTT. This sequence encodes CASSLTSGVNTGELFF. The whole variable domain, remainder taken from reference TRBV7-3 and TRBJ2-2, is GAGVSQTPSNKVTEKGKYVELRCDPISGHTALYWYRQSLGQGPEFLIYFQGTGAADDSGLPNDRFFAVRPEGSVSTLKIQRTERGDSAVYLCASSLTSGVNTGELFFGEGSRLTVL.

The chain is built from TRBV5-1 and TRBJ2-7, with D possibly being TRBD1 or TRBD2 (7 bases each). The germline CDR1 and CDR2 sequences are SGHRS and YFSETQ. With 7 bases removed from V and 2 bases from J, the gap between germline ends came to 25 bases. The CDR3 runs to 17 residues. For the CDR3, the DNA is TGCGCCAGCCGAGTCCAGGGGGGGAGCGGGACGGCCTACGAGCAGTACTTC. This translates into CASRVQGGSGTAYEQYF.

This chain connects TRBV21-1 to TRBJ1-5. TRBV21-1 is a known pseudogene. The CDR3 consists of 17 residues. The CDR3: CASSKEWDFYPDQPQHF. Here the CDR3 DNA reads TGTGCCAGCAGCAAAGAGTGGGACTTCTATCCCGATCAGCCCCAGCATTTT.

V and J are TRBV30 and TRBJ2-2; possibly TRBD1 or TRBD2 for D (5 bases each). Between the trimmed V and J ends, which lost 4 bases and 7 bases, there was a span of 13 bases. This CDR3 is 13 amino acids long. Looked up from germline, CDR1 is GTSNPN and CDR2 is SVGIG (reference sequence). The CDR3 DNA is TGTGCCTGGACGGGGCCTCGACTCGGGGAGCTGTTTTTT. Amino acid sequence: CAWTGPRLGELFF.

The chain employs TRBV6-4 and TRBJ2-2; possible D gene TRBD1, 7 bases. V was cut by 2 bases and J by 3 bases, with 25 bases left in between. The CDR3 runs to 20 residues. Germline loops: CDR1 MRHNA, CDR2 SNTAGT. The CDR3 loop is CASSDGAQGGGRWDTGELFF. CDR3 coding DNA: TGTGCCAGCAGTGACGGGGCCCAGGGGGGCGGGCGCTGGGACACCGGGGAGCTGTTTTTT.

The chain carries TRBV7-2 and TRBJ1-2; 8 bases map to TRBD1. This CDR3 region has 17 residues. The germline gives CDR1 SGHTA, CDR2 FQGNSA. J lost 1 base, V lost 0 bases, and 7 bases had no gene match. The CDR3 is CASSLAPRTGNNYGYTF. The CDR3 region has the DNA TGTGCCAGCAGCTTAGCGCCCCGGACAGGGAATAACTATGGCTACACCTTC.

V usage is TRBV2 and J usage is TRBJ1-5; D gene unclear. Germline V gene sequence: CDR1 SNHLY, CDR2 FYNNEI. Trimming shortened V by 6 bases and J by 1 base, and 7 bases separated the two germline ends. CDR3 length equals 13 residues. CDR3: CASRIDSNQPQHF. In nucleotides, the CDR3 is TGTGCCAGCAGGATAGACAGCAATCAGCCCCAGCATTTT.

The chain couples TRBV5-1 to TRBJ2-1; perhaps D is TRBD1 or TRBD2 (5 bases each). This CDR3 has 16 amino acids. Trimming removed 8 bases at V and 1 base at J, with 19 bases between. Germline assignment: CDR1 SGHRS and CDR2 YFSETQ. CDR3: CASLREPGQSYNEQFF. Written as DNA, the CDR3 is TGCGCCAGTCTGAGGGAACCGGGGCAATCCTACAATGAGCAGTTCTTC.

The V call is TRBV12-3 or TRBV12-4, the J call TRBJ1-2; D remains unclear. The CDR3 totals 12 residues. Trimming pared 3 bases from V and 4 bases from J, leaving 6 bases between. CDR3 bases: TGTGCCAGCAGTTTTAGTGGCTATGGCTACACCTTC. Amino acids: CASSFSGYGYTF.

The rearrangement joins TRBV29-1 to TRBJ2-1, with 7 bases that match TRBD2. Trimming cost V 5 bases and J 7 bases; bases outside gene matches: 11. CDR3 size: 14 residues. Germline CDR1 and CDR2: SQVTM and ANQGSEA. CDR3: CSVRRAGTANEQFF. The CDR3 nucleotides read TGCAGCGTTCGAAGAGCGGGAACGGCGAATGAGCAGTTCTTC.

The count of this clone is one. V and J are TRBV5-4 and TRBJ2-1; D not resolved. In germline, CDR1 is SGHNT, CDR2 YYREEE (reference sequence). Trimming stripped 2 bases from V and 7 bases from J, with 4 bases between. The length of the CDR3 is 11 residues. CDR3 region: CASSFLNEQFF. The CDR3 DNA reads TGTGCCAGCAGCTTTTTAAATGAGCAGTTCTTC.

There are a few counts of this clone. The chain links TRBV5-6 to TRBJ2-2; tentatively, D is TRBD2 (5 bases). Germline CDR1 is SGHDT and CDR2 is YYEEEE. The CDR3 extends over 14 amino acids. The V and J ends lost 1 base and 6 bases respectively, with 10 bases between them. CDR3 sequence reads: CASSLRPGAGELFF. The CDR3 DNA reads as TGTGCCAGCAGCTTGAGACCCGGGGCCGGGGAGCTGTTTTTT.